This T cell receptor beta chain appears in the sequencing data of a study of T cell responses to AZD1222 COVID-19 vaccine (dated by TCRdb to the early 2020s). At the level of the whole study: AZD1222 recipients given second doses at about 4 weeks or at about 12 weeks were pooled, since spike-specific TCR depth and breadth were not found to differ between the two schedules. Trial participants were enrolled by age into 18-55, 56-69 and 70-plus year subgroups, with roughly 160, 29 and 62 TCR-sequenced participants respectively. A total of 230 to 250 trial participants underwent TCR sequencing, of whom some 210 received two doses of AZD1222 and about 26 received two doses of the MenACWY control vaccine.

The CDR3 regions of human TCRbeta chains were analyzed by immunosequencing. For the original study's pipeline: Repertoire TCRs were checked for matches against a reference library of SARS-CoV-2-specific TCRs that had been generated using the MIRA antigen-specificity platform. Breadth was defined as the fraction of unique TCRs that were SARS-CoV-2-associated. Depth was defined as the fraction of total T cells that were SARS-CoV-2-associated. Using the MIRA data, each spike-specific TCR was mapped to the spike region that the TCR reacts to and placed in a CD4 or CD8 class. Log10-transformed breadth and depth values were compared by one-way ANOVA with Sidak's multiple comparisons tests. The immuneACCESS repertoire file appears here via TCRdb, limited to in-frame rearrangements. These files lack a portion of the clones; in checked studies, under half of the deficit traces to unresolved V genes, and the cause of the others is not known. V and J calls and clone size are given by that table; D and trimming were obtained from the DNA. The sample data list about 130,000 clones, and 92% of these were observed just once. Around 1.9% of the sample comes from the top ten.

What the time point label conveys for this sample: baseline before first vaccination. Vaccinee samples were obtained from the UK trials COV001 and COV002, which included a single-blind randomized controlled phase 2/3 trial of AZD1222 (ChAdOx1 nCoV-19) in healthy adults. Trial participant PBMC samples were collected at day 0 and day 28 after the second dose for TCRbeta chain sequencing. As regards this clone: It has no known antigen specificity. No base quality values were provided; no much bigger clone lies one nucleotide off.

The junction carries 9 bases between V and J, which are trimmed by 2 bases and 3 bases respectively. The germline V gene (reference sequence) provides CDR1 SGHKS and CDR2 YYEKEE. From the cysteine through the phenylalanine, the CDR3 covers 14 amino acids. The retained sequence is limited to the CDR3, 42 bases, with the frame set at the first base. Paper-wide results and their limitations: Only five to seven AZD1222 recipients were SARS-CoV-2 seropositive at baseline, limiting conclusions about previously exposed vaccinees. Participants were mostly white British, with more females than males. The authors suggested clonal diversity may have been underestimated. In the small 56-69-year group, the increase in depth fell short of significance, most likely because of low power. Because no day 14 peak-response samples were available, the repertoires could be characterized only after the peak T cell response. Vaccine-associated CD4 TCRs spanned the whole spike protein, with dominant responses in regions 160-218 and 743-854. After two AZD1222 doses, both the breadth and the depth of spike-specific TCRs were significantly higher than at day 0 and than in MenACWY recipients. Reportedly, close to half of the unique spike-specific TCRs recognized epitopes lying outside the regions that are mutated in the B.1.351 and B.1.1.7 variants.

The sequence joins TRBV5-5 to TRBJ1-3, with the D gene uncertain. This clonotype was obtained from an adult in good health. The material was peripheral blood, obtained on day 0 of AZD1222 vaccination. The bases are TGTGCCAGCAGCTTCGGAGGGAATGGAAACACCATATATTTT. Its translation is CASSFGGNGNTIYF. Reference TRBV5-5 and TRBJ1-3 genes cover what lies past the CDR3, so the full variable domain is DAGVTQSPTHLIKTRGQQVTLRCSPISGHKSVSWYQQVLGQGPQFIFQYYEKEERGRGNFPDRFSARQFPNYSSELNVNALLLGDSALYLCASSFGGNGNTIYFGEGSWLTVV.